This T cell receptor (beta chain) derives from a study of T cell repertoires in cytomegalovirus infection. At the level of the study: It was recently identified HLA-C-restricted and well-studied HLA-B-restricted CMV epitopes that the study used. Matching HLA type and CMV infection were both indicated by public TCR beta signatures. Study-wide points: The response measured ex vivo was dominated by TCR beta clonotypes (HLA-C-restricted and CMV-specific).

The CDR3 is made up of 15 amino acids. Germline-derived CDR1 and CDR2 are SGHTA and FQGNSA. V was shortened by 1 base and J by 2 bases, with 11 bases between the two germline ends. This clonotype was picked up many times. Its matching antigen is unknown. TCRdb re-called the reads through MiXCR, storing one row per CDR3 protein. This table has about 500,000 distinct CDR3 sequences, roughly a third appearing once. This TCR was sampled from a human donor in good health (CMV status not recorded). Some clones in this sample may be carry-over from other donors' samples. The material sequenced was cultured PBMCs, taken from culture after CMV antigen stimulation. The chain combines TRBV7-2 with TRBJ2-5; D is ambiguous. The CDR3 DNA is TGTGCCAGCAGCTTAGTCCGTTTATGGCAAGAGACCCAGTACTTC. This encodes CASSLVRLWQETQYF.